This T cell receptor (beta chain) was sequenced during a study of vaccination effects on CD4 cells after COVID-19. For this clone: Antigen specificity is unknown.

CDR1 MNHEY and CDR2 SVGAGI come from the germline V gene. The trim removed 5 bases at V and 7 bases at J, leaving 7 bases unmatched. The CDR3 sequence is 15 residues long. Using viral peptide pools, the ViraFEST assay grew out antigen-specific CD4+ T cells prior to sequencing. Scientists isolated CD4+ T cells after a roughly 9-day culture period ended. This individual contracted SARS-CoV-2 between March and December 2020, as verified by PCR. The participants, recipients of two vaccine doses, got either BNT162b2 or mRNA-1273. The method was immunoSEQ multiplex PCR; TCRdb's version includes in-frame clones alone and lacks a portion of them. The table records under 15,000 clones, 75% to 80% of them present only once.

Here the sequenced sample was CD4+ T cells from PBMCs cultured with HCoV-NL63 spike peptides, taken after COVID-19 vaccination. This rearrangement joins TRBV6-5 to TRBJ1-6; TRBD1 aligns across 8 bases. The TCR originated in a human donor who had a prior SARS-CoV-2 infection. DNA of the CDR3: TGTGCCAGCAGTCAAACGGACAGGGAGAATTCACCCCTCCACTTT. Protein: CASSQTDRENSPLHF.